The 25 T cell receptor beta chains below were found in one sample sequenced in a study of blood T cell repertoires in COVID-19. Sequenced by immunoSEQ multiplex PCR; TCRdb stores in-frame clones only, minus some. The repertoire holds roughly 73,000 clones, with around 86% as singletons. Sequencing was performed on peripheral blood. Every receptor here comes from a woman of 80 years or more with active or convalescent COVID-19.

This clone was seen a few times. V usage is TRBV5-4 and J usage is TRBJ1-1, with D unclear. There are 11 residues in the CDR3. Trimming stripped 2 bases from V and 7 bases from J, with 6 bases between. Germline V gene lookup returns CDR1 SGHNT and CDR2 YYREEE (reference sequence). CDR3: CASSFRGEAFF. The DNA for the CDR3 is TGTGCCAGCAGCTTCCGAGGTGAAGCTTTCTTT.

This clone has only a few counts. The chain carries TRBV6-4 and TRBJ2-1; D remains ambiguous. The ends were cut back, 4 bases at V and 8 bases at J, with 15 bases in the middle. The CDR3 runs to 14 residues. Per the germline V gene, CDR1 is MRHNA and CDR2 is SNTAGT. The CDR3 DNA reads as TGTGCCAGCAGTGTGGGTATACGGGTCCATGAGCAGTTCTTC. It specifies CASSVGIRVHEQFF.

The chain's CDR3 is CASSSSSAVEGEKLFF. In DNA, the CDR3 is TGTGCCAGCTCATCCTCGTCGGCAGTCGAGGGCGAAAAACTGTTTTTT. The chain links TRBV18 to TRBJ1-4; no firm D call. CDR3 size: 16 residues. Germline V gene sequence: CDR1 KGHSH, CDR2 LQKENI. With 5 bases removed from V and 8 bases from J, the gap between germline ends came to 21 bases.

This chain joins TRBV30 and TRBJ1-5; D gene ambiguous. Germline V lookup: CDR1 GTSNPN, CDR2 SVGIG (reference sequence). Trimming left V 0 bases short and J 4 bases short, with 7 bases between. There are 13 residues in the CDR3. The CDR3 reads CAWSVLVNQPQHF. The CDR3 coding sequence is TGTGCCTGGAGTGTATTAGTAAATCAGCCCCAGCATTTT.

The genes are TRBV28 and TRBJ1-1; the D is unclear. Germline V gene sequence: CDR1 MDHEN, CDR2 SYDVKM. The CDR3 runs to 15 residues. V lost 6 bases and J 0 bases, leaving 14 bases between the germline ends. CDR3 in DNA: TGTGCCAGCAGCCTGAGGTCGGAGATGAACACTGAAGCTTTCTTT. Its protein product is CASSLRSEMNTEAFF.

This sequence joins TRBV10-3 and TRBJ2-1; 8 nucleotides line up with TRBD1. The CDR3 totals 13 residues. CDR1 ENHRY and CDR2 SYGVKD come from the germline V gene. J was trimmed by 8 bases and V by 6 bases; bases with no gene match: 6. The CDR3 here is CAIRPGQADEQFF. The CDR3 region has the DNA TGTGCCATCAGGCCGGGACAGGCGGATGAGCAGTTCTTC.

The V and J genes are TRBV4-1 and TRBJ1-3; D uncertain. CDR3 length equals 16 residues. Germline loops: CDR1 MGHRA, CDR2 YSYEKL. Trimming shortened V by 1 base and J by 4 bases, and 14 bases separated the two germline ends. The DNA for the CDR3 is TGCGCCAGCAGCCAAGGAGGGAGGGCAGCAGGAAACACCATATATTTT. Protein: CASSQGGRAAGNTIYF.

V gene TRBV28 combines with J gene TRBJ1-5, with 7 bases lining up with TRBD1. This CDR3 is 18 amino acids long. The V and J ends lost 1 base and 2 bases, in that order; junction bases with no gene match: 11. The germline V gene encodes CDR1 MDHEN and CDR2 SYDVKM. The CDR3 DNA follows: TGTGCCAGCAGTTTATTTGCAGGGGGGTTAGGGGGCAATCAGCCCCAGCATTTT. The encoded protein is CASSLFAGGLGGNQPQHF.

This clone was recorded a few times. The chain uses TRBV15 and TRBJ1-1; D ambiguous. Germline loops: CDR1 LNHNV, CDR2 YYDKDF (reference sequence). V lost 4 bases and J 3 bases, leaving 12 bases between the germline ends. There are 14 residues in the CDR3. The chain's CDR3 is CATSIDGKDTEAFF. CDR3 in DNA: TGTGCCACCAGCATCGACGGGAAAGACACTGAAGCTTTCTTT.

The V call is TRBV5-4, the J call TRBJ2-1, with D perhaps TRBD2 (5 bases). The CDR3 totals 17 residues. The germline V gene encodes CDR1 SGHNT and CDR2 YYREEE (reference sequence). Trimming cost V 2 bases and J 0 bases, with 15 bases left between them. For the CDR3, the DNA is TGTGCCAGCAGCTTAGGAGTACGGGGAACCTCCTACAATGAGCAGTTCTTC. Residues: CASSLGVRGTSYNEQFF.

This clone came up a few times. The chain carries TRBV9 and TRBJ2-5; a weak D match, TRBD2 (6 bases). Germline lookup yields CDR1 SGDLS and CDR2 YYNGEE. V was cut by 4 bases and J by 5 bases, with 15 bases left in between. This CDR3 has 14 residues. The CDR3 DNA is TGTGCCAGCAGCCCCTCCGGGACTGGGGAGACCCAGTACTTC. Amino acid sequence: CASSPSGTGETQYF.

V gene TRBV5-5 combines with J gene TRBJ1-6; the match to TRBD1 covers 12 bases. Looked up from germline, CDR1 is SGHKS and CDR2 is YYEKEE (reference sequence). The V and J ends lost 4 bases and 5 bases, in that order; junction bases with no gene match: 13. This CDR3 is built from 19 residues. The CDR3 bases are TGTGCCAGCAGCCCGAGACTACCCGGGACAGGGGGCAATAATTCACCCCTCCACTTT. Translation gives CASSPRLPGTGGNNSPLHF.

CDR3 nucleotides: TGTGCCAGCTCTACTGCGGGGACCAATCCCACAGATACGCAGTATTTT. Translating it yields CASSTAGTNPTDTQYF. The chain employs TRBV18 and TRBJ2-3; maybe TRBD2 (6 bases). Trimming shortened V by 6 bases and J by 2 bases, and 18 bases separated the two germline ends. Germline loops: CDR1 KGHSH, CDR2 LQKENI. The CDR3 sequence is 16 residues long.

This clone appeared a few times. DNA for the CDR3: TGTGCCTGGCTCACCCGGTCTGGCACAGATACGCAGTATTTT. Its protein product is CAWLTRSGTDTQYF. The chain carries TRBV30 and TRBJ2-3; D uncertain. Germline values: CDR1 GTSNPN, CDR2 SVGIG (reference sequence). Trimming stripped 5 bases from V and 1 base from J, with 13 bases between. The CDR3 runs 14 residues.

The CDR3 DNA reads as TGTGCCAGCAGCTTAATGGTGGACACGAGTCCATATGGCTACACCTTC. Translation gives CASSLMVDTSPYGYTF. The chain couples TRBV7-2 to TRBJ1-2; tentative D call: TRBD1 (5 bases). V lost 2 bases and J 5 bases, leaving 18 bases between the germline ends. Germline V gene sequence: CDR1 SGHTA, CDR2 FQGNSA. This CDR3 is built from 16 residues. The complete variable domain, with remaining parts taken from reference TRBV7-2 and TRBJ1-2, reads GAGVSQSPSNKVTEKGKDVELRCDPISGHTALYWYRQSLGQGLEFLIYFQGNSAPDKSGLPSDRFSAERTGGSVSTLTIQRTQQEDSAVYLCASSLMVDTSPYGYTFGSGTRLTVV.

The CDR3 sequence: CASSPRGGATTDTQYF. The CDR3 DNA is TGTGCCAGCAGCCCACGGGGGGGGGCCACCACAGATACGCAGTATTTT. The genes are TRBV7-3 and TRBJ2-3; 8 positions agree with TRBD2. Trimming at V came to 5 bases and at J to 2 bases, leaving 9 bases not matched to a gene. Germline CDR1 and CDR2: SGHTA and FQGTGA. The CDR3 loop spans 16 amino acids.

The rearrangement links TRBV20-1 to TRBJ2-1; 10 positions agree with TRBD2. V lost 5 bases to trimming and J lost 0 bases; unmatched junction nucleotides: 10. The CDR3 is 17 residues long. The germline gives CDR1 DFQATT, CDR2 SNEGSKA (reference sequence). CDR3 in amino acids: CSAGGVAGGSSYNEQFF. The CDR3 region has the DNA TGCAGTGCTGGTGGGGTAGCGGGGGGAAGCTCCTACAATGAGCAGTTCTTC.

The CDR3 DNA is TGTGCCAGCAGTTACTCGGGGACTAGCGGGGGAACGGAAGAGACCCAGTACTTC. This sequence encodes CASSYSGTSGGTEETQYF. The chain joins TRBV6-2 or TRBV6-3 to TRBJ2-5; TRBD2 matches 14 bases. V lost 0 bases and J lost 3; bases outside the gene matches: 6. Per germline, CDR1 MNHEY and CDR2 SVGEGT. CDR3 length: 18 amino acids.

The V and J genes are TRBV4-1 and TRBJ2-2, with 7 positions matching TRBD2. CDR1 and CDR2 (germline): MGHRA, YSYEKL. Trimming removed 0 bases from V and 6 bases from J; junction bases left unmatched: 7. This CDR3 has 16 amino acids. CDR3 loop: CASSQDTTSGAGELFF. The CDR3, as DNA: TGCGCCAGCAGCCAAGATACGACCAGCGGGGCCGGGGAGCTGTTTTTT.

The CDR3 nucleotides read TGTGCCAGCAGCTTAGGCCCAGCGGGTCTAGGCACCGGGGAGCTGTTTTTT. Amino acids: CASSLGPAGLGTGELFF. The rearrangement links TRBV7-2 to TRBJ2-2; D might be TRBD2 (6 bases). V was pared by 1 base and J by 4 bases, with 16 bases between. CDR3 size: 17 residues. Germline CDR1 reads SGHTA; CDR2 reads FQGNSA.

The chain is built from TRBV30 and TRBJ1-4; 9 nucleotides line up with TRBD1. V trimming: 7 bases; J trimming: 10 bases; junction bases outside the gene matches: 7. Germline V gene lookup returns CDR1 GTSNPN and CDR2 SVGIG (reference sequence). The CDR3 totals 12 residues. DNA of the CDR3: TGTGCCTTGGGACAGGGAGGAGGAAAACTGTTTTTT. Amino acids: CALGQGGGKLFF.

The CDR3 spells CAWSVSRNNQPQHF. The CDR3 coding sequence is TGTGCCTGGAGTGTATCCAGGAACAATCAGCCCCAGCATTTT. V gene TRBV30 combines with J gene TRBJ1-5; no clear D gene. The germline V gene encodes CDR1 GTSNPN and CDR2 SVGIG (reference sequence). The ends were cut back, 0 bases at V and 3 bases at J, with 9 bases in the middle. This CDR3 is built from 14 residues.

This clone was recorded a few times. The CDR3 DNA follows: TGTGCCAGCGTGGACAGATTCCTCGGGGAGCTGTTTTTT. Its translation is CASVDRFLGELFF. The rearrangement joins TRBV28 to TRBJ2-2; D is perhaps TRBD1 (6 bases). This CDR3 has 13 amino acids. Germline V gives CDR1 MDHEN, CDR2 SYDVKM. The germline V and J ends were trimmed by 8 bases and 7 bases, with 14 bases remaining between them.

This chain joins TRBV24-1 and TRBJ2-1; 9 positions match TRBD1. V lost 4 bases to trimming and J lost 7 bases; unmatched junction nucleotides: 10. CDR1 KGHDR and CDR2 SFDVKD come from the germline V gene. CDR3 length equals 16 residues. CDR3 DNA sequence: TGTGCCACCAGTGAGACCGGGACAGGGACAGGAAATGAGCAGTTCTTC. Translation: CATSETGTGTGNEQFF.

The V gene is TRBV5-6, the J gene TRBJ2-2, with a possible D match to TRBD1 (5 bases). Germline V gives CDR1 SGHDT, CDR2 YYEEEE. CDR3 length equals 15 residues. V was clipped by 1 base and J by 5 bases, with 12 bases between them. In DNA form, the CDR3 reads TGTGCCAGCAGCTTGCCCAGGGATGGGACCGGGGAGCTGTTTTTT. It encodes CASSLPRDGTGELFF. Complete variable domain (other parts from reference TRBV5-6 and TRBJ2-2): DAGVTQSPTHLIKTRGQQVTLRCSPKSGHDTVSWYQQALGQGPQFIFQYYEEEERQRGNFPDRFSGHQFPNYSSELNVNALLLGDSALYLCASSLPRDGTGELFFGEGSRLTVL.